Sequencing of this T cell receptor beta chain was carried out in a study of CD8 T cells in ankylosing spondylitis. Study observations and caveats: Typical of ankylosing spondylitis blood, it appeared, was a TCR beta motif of eight highly homologous variants.

Comment on this clonotype: Antigen unknown.

Molecular-barcoded quantitative 5'-RACE produced these TCR beta libraries. TCRdb passed the 5' RACE reads through MiXCR, listing each CDR3 protein once. The sample carries about 220,000 distinct CDR3 sequences, 6% to 8% recorded once. The sequence came from a male donor with ankylosing spondylitis. Sequencing input: blood, either unsorted or a sorted T cell fraction (not recorded which).

CDR3 amino acids: CASSWSLYEQYF. Written as DNA, the CDR3 is TGTGCCAGCAGCTGGAGTCTCTACGAGCAGTACTTC. This rearrangement joins TRBV11-2 to TRBJ2-7; D not resolved. The V end was cut by 4 bases, the J end by 3 bases, with 7 bases between. CDR3 length equals 12 residues. CDR1 SGHAT and CDR2 FQNNGV come from the germline V gene.